The 4 T cell receptor beta chains below come from one sample, sequenced in a study of blood T cell repertoires in COVID-19. Using immunoSEQ multiplex PCR, the repertoire was profiled, and TCRdb retains in-frame clones only, with some absent. There are 65,000 to 90,000 clones in the sample; about nine tenths occur only once, and about 7% lies in the top ten. Sequencing was performed on peripheral blood. All receptors come from a human donor in a cohort sampled during active COVID-19.

V gene TRBV4-1 combines with J gene TRBJ2-7, with TRBD2 matching over 10 bases. After removal of 0 bases from V and 4 bases from J, the junction contained 3 bases not matched to a gene. Germline-derived CDR1 and CDR2 are MGHRA and YSYEKL. The CDR3 loop spans 15 amino acids. CDR3 coding DNA: TGCGCCAGCAGCCAAGAACTAGCGGGGAGTTACGAGCAGTACTTC. Translation gives CASSQELAGSYEQYF.

The chain's CDR3 is CASSAKGGGLGTEAFF. The CDR3, as DNA: TGTGCCAGCAGTGCTAAAGGGGGGGGCCTGGGCACTGAAGCTTTCTTT. This sequence joins TRBV6-4 and TRBJ1-1; weak D call: TRBD1 (6 bases). V shed 4 bases and J shed 4 bases, with 19 bases lying between them. This CDR3 region has 16 residues. CDR1 and CDR2 (germline): MRHNA, SNTAGT.

The chain combines TRBV28 with TRBJ2-1, with 9 bases aligning to TRBD2. The CDR3 is 17 residues long. CDR1 is MDHEN, CDR2 SYDVKM, per germline. J lost 4 bases, V lost 1 base, and 8 bases had no gene match. The CDR3 spells CASSLSFTSGRYNEQFF. Here the CDR3 DNA reads TGTGCCAGCAGTTTATCCTTTACTAGCGGGCGGTACAATGAGCAGTTCTTC.

The chain joins TRBV6-5 to TRBJ2-7; 7 positions match TRBD1. This CDR3 is 12 amino acids long. J gave up 6 bases and V 6 bases, and 5 bases lay outside the gene matches. Germline V gene sequence: CDR1 MNHEY, CDR2 SVGAGI. The CDR3 nucleotides are TGTGCCAGCAGGGTTACAGGGGTCGAGCAGTACTTC. Amino acids: CASRVTGVEQYF.